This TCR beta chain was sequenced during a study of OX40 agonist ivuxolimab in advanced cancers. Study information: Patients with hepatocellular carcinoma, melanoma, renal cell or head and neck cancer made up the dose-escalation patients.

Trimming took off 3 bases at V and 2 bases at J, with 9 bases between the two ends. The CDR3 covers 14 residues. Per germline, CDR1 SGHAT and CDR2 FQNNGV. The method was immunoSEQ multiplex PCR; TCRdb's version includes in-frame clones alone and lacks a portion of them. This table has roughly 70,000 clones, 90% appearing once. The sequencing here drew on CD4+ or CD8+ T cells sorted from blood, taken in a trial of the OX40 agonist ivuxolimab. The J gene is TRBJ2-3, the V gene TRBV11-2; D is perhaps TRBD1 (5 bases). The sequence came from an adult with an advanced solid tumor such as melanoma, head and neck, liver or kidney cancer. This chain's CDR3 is CASSFVRDTDTQYF. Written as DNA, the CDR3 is TGTGCCAGCAGCTTTGTCAGGGACACAGATACGCAGTATTTT.